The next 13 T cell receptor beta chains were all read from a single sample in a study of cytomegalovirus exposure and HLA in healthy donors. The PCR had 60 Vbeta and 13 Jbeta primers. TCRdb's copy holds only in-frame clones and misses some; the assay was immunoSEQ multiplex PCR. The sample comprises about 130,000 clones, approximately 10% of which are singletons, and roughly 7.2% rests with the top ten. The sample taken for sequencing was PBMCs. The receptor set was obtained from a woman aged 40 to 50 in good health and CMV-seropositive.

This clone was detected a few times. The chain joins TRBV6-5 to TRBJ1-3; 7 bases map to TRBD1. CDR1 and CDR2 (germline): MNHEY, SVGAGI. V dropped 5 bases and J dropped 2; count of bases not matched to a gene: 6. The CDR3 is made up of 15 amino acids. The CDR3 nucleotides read TGTGCCAGCAGTCCAGGGGGATTTGCTGGAAACACCATATATTTT. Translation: CASSPGGFAGNTIYF.

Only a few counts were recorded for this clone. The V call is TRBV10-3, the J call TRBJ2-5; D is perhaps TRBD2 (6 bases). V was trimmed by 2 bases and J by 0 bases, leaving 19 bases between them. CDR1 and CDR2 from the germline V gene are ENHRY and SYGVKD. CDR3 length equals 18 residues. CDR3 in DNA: TGTGCCATCAGTGAGCCAAGCGGGCGTTCTTCCTACCAAGAGACCCAGTACTTC. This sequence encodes CAISEPSGRSSYQETQYF.

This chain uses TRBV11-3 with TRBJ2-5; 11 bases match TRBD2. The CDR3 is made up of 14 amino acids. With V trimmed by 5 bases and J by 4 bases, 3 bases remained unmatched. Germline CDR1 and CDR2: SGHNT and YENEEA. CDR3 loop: CASSAGTSGETQYF. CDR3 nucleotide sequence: TGTGCCAGCAGCGCGGGGACTAGCGGAGAGACCCAGTACTTC.

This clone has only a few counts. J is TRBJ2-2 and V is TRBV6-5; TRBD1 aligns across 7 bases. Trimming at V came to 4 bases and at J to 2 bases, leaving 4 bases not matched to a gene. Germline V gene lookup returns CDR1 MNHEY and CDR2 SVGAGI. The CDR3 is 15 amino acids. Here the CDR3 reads CASSSGTANTGELFF. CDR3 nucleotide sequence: TGTGCCAGCAGTTCCGGGACAGCAAACACCGGGGAGCTGTTTTTT.

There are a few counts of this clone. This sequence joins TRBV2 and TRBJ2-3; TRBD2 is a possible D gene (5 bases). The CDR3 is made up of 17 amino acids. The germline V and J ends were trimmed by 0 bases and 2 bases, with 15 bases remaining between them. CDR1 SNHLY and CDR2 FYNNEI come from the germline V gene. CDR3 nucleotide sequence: TGTGCCAGCAGTGAAGCGTGGTTAACTAGAGTCACAGATACGCAGTATTTT. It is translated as CASSEAWLTRVTDTQYF.

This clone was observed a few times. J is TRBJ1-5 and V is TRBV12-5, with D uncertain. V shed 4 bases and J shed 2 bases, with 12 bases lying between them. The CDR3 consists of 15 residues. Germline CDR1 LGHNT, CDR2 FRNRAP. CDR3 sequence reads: CASGSGVEGNQPQHF. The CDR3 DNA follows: TGTGCTAGTGGTTCTGGAGTAGAGGGCAATCAGCCCCAGCATTTT.

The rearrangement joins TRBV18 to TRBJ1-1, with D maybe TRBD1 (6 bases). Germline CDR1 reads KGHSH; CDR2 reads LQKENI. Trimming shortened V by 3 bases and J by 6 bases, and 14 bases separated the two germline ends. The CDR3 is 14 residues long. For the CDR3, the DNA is TGTGCCAGCTCACCGCAGTGGGGGGGCGCTGAAGCTTTCTTT. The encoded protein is CASSPQWGGAEAFF.

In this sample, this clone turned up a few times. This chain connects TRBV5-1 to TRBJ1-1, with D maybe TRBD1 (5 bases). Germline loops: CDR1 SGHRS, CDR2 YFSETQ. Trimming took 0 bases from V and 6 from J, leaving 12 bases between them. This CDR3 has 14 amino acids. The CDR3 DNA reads TGCGCCAGCAGCTTGGACGGGGGAAGGCCTGAAGCTTTCTTT. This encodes CASSLDGGRPEAFF.

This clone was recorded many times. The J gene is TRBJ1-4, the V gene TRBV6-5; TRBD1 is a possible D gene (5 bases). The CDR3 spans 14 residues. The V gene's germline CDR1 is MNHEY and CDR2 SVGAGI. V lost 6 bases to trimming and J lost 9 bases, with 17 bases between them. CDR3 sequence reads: CASSLERGVKKLFF. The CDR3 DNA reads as TGTGCCAGCAGCCTGGAGCGGGGGGTAAAAAAACTGTTTTTT.

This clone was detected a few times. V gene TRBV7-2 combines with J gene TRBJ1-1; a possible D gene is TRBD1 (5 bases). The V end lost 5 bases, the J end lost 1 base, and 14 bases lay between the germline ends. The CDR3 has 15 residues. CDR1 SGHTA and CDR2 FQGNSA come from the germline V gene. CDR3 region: CASSTQGIPNTEAFF. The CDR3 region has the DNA TGTGCCAGCAGCACCCAGGGTATTCCGAACACTGAAGCTTTCTTT.

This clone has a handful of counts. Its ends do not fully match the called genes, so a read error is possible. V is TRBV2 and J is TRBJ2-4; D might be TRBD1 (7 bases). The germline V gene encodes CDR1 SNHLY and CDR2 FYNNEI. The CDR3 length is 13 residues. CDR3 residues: CASSEMAGKGTDF. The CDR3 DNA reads TGTGCCAGCAGTGAAATGGCGGGGAAGGGGACAGACTTC.

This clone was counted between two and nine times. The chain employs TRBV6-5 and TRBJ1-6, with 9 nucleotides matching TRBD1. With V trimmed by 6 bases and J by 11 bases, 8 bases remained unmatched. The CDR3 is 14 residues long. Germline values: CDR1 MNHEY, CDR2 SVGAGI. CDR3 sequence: CASSWTGEKPPLHF. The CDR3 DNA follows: TGTGCCAGCAGCTGGACAGGGGAAAAGCCACCCCTCCACTTT.

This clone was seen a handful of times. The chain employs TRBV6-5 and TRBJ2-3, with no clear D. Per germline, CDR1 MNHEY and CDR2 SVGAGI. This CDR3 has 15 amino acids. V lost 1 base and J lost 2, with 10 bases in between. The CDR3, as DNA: TGTGCCAGCAGTTACTTCGGCCAGGACACAGATACGCAGTATTTT. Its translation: CASSYFGQDTDTQYF.